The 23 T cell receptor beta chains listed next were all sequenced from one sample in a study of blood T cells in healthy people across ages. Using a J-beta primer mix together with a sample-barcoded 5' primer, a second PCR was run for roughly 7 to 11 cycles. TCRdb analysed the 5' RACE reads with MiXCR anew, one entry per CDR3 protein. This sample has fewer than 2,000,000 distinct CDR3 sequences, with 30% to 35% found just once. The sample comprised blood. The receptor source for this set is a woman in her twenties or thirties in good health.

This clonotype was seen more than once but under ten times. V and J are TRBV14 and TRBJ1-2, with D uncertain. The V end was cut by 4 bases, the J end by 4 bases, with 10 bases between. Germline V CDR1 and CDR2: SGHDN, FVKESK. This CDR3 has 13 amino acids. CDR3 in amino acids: CASSPLKGYGYTF. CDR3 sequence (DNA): TGTGCCAGCAGCCCGTTGAAGGGCTATGGCTACACCTTC.

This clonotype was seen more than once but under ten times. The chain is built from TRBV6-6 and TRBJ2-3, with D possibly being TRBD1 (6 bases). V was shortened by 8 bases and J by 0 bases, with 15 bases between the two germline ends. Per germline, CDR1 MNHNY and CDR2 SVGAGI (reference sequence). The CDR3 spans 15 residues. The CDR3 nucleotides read TGTGCCAGCCGTCGAAAGGGGGATAGCACAGATACGCAGTATTTT. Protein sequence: CASRRKGDSTDTQYF.

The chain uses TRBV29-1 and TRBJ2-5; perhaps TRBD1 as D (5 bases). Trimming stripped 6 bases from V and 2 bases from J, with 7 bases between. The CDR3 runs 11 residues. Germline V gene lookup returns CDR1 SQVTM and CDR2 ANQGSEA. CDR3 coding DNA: TGCAGCGTCCAGGGACAAGAGACCCAGTACTTC. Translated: CSVQGQETQYF.

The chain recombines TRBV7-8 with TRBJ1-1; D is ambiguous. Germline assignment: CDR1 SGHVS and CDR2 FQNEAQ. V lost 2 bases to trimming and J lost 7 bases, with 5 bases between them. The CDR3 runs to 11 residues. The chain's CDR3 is CASSLINEAFF. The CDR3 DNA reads TGTGCCAGCAGCTTAATAAATGAAGCTTTCTTT. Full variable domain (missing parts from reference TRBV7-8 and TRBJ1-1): GAGVSQSPRYKVAKRGQDVALRCDPISGHVSLFWYQQALGQGPEFLTYFQNEAQLDKSGLPSDRFFAERPEGSVSTLKIQRTQQEDSAVYLCASSLINEAFFGQGTRLTVV.

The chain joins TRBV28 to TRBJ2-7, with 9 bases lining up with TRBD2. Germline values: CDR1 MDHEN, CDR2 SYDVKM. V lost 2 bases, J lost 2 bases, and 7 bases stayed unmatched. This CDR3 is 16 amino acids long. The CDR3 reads CASSLGISGSTYEQYF. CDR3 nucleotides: TGTGCCAGCAGTTTAGGGATTAGCGGGAGTACCTACGAGCAGTACTTC.

In DNA, the CDR3 is TGTGCCAGCAGCTTAGACACCTATGGGAATGAGCAGTTCTTC. Encoded protein: CASSLDTYGNEQFF. V is TRBV7-6 and J is TRBJ2-1; D unresolved. The V gene's germline CDR1 is SGHVS and CDR2 FNYEAQ. This CDR3 contains 14 residues. V lost 1 base to trimming and J lost 7 bases, with 11 bases between them.

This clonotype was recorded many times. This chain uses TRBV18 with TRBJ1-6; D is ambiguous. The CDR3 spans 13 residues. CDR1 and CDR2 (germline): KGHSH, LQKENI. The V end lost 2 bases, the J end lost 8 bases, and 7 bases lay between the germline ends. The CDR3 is CASSPDVDSPLHF. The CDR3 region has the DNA TGTGCCAGCTCACCAGATGTAGATTCACCCCTCCACTTT.

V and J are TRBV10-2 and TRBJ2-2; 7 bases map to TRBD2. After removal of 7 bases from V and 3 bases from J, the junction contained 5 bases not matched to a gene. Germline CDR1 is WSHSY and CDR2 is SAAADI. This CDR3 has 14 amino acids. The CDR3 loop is CASILAGDTGELFF. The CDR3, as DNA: TGCGCCAGCATTTTAGCGGGCGACACCGGGGAGCTGTTTTTT.

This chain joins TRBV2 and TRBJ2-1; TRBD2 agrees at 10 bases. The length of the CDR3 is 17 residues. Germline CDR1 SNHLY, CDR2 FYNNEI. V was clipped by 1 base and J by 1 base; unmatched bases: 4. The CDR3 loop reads CASSEEQREGSYNEQFF. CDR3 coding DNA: TGTGCCAGCAGTGAAGAACAGCGGGAGGGGTCCTACAATGAGCAGTTCTTC.

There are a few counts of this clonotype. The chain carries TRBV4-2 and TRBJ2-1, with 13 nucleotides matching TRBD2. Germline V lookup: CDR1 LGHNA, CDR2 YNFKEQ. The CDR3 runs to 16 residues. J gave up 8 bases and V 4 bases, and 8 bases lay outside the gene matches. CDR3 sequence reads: CASSPRTSGGMHEQFF. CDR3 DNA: TGTGCCAGCAGCCCCCGGACTAGCGGGGGTATGCATGAGCAGTTCTTC.

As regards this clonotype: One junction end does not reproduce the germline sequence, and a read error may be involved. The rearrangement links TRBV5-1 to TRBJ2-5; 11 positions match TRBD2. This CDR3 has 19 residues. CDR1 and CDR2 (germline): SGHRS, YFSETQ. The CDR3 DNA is TGCGCCAGCAGCTCCACTCTAGCGGGAGGCCCGGTGATAAAAGAGGCCCAGTACTTC. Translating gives CASSSTLAGGPVIKEAQYF.

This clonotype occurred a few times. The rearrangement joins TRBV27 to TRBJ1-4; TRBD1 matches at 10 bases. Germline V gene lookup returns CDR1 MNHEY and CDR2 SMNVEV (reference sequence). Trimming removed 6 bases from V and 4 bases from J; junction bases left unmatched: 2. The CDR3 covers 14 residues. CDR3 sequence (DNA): TGTGCCAGCAGAGGGACAGGGGATAATGAAAAACTGTTTTTT. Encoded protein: CASRGTGDNEKLFF.

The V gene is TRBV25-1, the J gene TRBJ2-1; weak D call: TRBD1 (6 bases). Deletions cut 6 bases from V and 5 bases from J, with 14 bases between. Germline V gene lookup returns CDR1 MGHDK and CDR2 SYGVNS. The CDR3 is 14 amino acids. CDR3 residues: CASSAGTQNNEQFF. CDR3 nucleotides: TGTGCCAGCAGCGCCGGGACACAAAACAATGAGCAGTTCTTC.

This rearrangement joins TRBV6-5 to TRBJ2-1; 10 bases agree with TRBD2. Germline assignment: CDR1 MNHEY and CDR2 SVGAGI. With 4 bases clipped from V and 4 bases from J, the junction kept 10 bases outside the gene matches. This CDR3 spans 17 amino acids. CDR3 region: CASSSPGGSGRYNEQFF. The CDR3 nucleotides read TGTGCCAGCAGTTCCCCCGGGGGTAGCGGGAGGTACAATGAGCAGTTCTTC.

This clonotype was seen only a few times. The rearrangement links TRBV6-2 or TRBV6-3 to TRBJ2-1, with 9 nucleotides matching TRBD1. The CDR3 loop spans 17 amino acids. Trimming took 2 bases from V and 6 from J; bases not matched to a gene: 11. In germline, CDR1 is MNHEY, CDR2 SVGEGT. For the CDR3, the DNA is TGTGCCAGCAGTTACCTACCGGGACAGGGATTCGGCAATGAGCAGTTCTTC. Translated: CASSYLPGQGFGNEQFF.

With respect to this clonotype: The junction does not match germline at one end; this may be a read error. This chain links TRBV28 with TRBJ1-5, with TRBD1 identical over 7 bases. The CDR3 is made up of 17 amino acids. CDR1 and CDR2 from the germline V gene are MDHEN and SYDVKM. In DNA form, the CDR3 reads TGTGCCAGCAGTTTCCGATCGGGACAGTATAGCAATCGGCCCCAGCATTTT. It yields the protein CASSFRSGQYSNRPQHF.

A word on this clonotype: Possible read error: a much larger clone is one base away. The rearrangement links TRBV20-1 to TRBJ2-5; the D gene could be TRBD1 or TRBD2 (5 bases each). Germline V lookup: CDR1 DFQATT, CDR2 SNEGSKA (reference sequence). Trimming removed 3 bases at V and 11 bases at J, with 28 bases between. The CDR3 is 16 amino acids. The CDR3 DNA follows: TGCAGTGCTAGTATGGAATTGAGGGGAATGATAAAGGAGCAGTACTTC. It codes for CSASMELRGMIKEQYF.

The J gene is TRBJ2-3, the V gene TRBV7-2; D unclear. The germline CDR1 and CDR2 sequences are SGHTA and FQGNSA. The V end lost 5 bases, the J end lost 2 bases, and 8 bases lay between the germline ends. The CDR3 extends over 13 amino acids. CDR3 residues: CASSTKHTDTQYF. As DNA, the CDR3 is TGTGCCAGCAGCACCAAACACACAGATACGCAGTATTTT.

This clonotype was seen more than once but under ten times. The CDR3 protein is CASSYPFLAGESGWYNEQFF. Here the CDR3 DNA reads TGTGCCAGCAGTTACCCCTTTCTAGCGGGAGAATCCGGCTGGTACAATGAGCAGTTCTTC. The J gene is TRBJ2-1, the V gene TRBV6-5; 10 bases agree with TRBD2. V was clipped by 2 bases and J by 4 bases; unmatched bases: 17. This CDR3 is built from 20 residues. Germline-derived CDR1 and CDR2 are MNHEY and SVGAGI.

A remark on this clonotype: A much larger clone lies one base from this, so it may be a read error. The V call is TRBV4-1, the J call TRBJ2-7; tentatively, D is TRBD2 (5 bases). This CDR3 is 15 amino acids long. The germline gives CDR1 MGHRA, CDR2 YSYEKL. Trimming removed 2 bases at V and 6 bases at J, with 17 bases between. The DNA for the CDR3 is TGCGCCAGCAGCCAATCGGCTCGTATAGGAGGCGAGCAGTACTTC. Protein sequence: CASSQSARIGGEQYF.

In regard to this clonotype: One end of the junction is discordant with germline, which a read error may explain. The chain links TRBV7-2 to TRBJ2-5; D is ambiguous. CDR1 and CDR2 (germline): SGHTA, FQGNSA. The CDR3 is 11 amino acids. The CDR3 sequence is CVSSLTTEQYF. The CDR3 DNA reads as TGTGTCAGCAGCTTAACCACTGAGCAGTACTTC.

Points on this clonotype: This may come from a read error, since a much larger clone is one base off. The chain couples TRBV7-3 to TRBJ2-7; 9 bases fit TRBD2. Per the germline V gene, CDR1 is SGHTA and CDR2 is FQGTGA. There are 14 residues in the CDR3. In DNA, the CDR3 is TGTGCCAGCAGCTTTACTAGCGGGTCCTACAAGCAGTACTTC. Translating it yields CASSFTSGSYKQYF.

Here the CDR3 DNA reads TGCGCCAGCAGCTTGAGGTTGGGGGACCAAGAGACCCAGTACTTC. It encodes CASSLRLGDQETQYF. V usage is TRBV5-1 and J usage is TRBJ2-5, with D perhaps being TRBD1 or TRBD2 (5 bases each). Germline V gene data show CDR1 as SGHRS and CDR2 as YFSETQ. The germline V and J ends were trimmed by 1 base and 0 bases, with 10 bases remaining between them. This CDR3 comprises 15 residues.